This T cell receptor (beta chain) stems from a study of blood T cell repertoires in COVID-19. Study in general: The United States, Italy and Spain supplied acute and convalescent COVID-19 samples. Sample material is recorded as cDNA or gDNA derived from T cells, B-cell-depleted T cells, or PBMCs.

Under the authors' procedure: Estimated nucleated cell counts came from reference gene primer amplification. Assay: immunoSEQ multiplex PCR; the TCRdb copy retains only in-frame clones and omits some. Clone size and V and J calls were adopted from that table, with D and trimming inferred from the DNA. The sample includes some 100,000 clones, 85% to 90% seen only once; the top ten take around 2%. The V segment lost 5 bases and the J segment 7 bases; nucleotides outside the gene matches: 4. This CDR3 spans 12 amino acids. Recruited during active infection, patients (from Seattle) were subsequently followed longitudinally.

The sample comprised peripheral blood. The TCR sequence derives from a man in his forties or fifties with COVID-19, enrolled during active disease. V and J are TRBV12-3 or TRBV12-4 and TRBJ1-2; 7 nucleotides align to TRBD1. The CDR3 region has the DNA TGTGCCAGCAGTACAGGGGCAGGTGGCTACACCTTC. It is translated as CASSTGAGGYTF.